Listed here are 15 T cell receptor beta chains from one sample, sequenced in a study of cytomegalovirus exposure and HLA in healthy donors. Researchers ran the PCR with 60 Vbeta and 13 Jbeta primers. Profiling relied on immunoSEQ multiplex PCR, and the TCRdb table lists in-frame clones only, not all of them. The sample holds approximately 67,000 clones, roughly nine tenths seen once. Sequenced material: PBMCs. Receptor source: a woman in her twenties or thirties in good health and CMV-seropositive.

The rearrangement uses TRBV29-1 and TRBJ1-1; D might be TRBD1 (5 bases). Trimming took 3 bases from V and 10 from J, leaving 12 bases between them. The CDR3 contains 11 residues. The germline gives CDR1 SQVTM, CDR2 ANQGSEA. The CDR3 spells CSVERPGRAFF. In DNA, the CDR3 is TGCAGCGTTGAGCGGCCAGGGCGAGCTTTCTTT.

The rearrangement joins TRBV20-1 to TRBJ2-1; 7 bases are shared with TRBD1. CDR1 is DFQATT and CDR2 is SNEGSKA in the germline V gene (reference sequence). CDR3 length equals 11 residues. J lost 10 bases, V lost 2 bases, and 2 bases had no gene match. The CDR3 here is CSARLDREQFF. In DNA, the CDR3 is TGCAGTGCTAGACTGGACAGGGAGCAGTTCTTC.

This clone showed up just a few times. V gene TRBV6-5 combines with J gene TRBJ2-5; tentatively, D is TRBD1 (6 bases). The end of the DNA fits TRBJ2-7 better, so the J call may be wrong. This CDR3 contains 14 residues. CDR1 MNHEY and CDR2 SVGAGI come from the germline V gene. The CDR3 is CASSQQGYPYEQYF. The CDR3 DNA is TGTGCCAGCAGCCAACAGGGCTACCCCTACGAGCAGTACTTC.

The rearrangement uses TRBV9 and TRBJ2-5, with D perhaps matching TRBD2 (5 bases). This CDR3 has 14 amino acids. The V and J ends lost 0 bases and 5 bases respectively, with 11 bases between them. In germline, CDR1 is SGDLS, CDR2 YYNGEE. The CDR3 nucleotides are TGTGCCAGCAGCGTAGACGGTGGGAGTGAGACCCAGTACTTC. This gives the protein CASSVDGGSETQYF.

This sequence joins TRBV9 and TRBJ2-7, with 10 bases matching TRBD2. In germline, CDR1 is SGDLS, CDR2 YYNGEE. Trimming cost V 3 bases and J 2 bases; bases outside gene matches: 11. This CDR3 comprises 17 residues. The CDR3 DNA sequence: TGTGCCAGCAGCGCATCTCACGGACTAGCGGCAACCTACGAGCAGTACTTC. Its protein product is CASSASHGLAATYEQYF.

The chain has TRBV7-6 and TRBJ2-7, with 10 bases fitting TRBD2. The CDR3 consists of 16 residues. The germline gives CDR1 SGHVS, CDR2 FNYEAQ. J was trimmed by 2 bases and V by 1 base; bases with no gene match: 5. CDR3 residues: CASSLEGGTSAYEQYF. CDR3 DNA: TGTGCCAGCAGCTTAGAAGGGGGGACTAGCGCCTACGAGCAGTACTTC.

This chain links TRBV6-5 with TRBJ2-7, with 9 bases fitting TRBD2. CDR3 length: 15 residues. In germline, CDR1 is MNHEY, CDR2 SVGAGI. Trimming cost V 6 bases and J 3 bases; bases outside gene matches: 9. In DNA, the CDR3 is TGTGCCAGCAGCAGCCTAGCGGGAAGGAGCTACGAGCAGTACTTC. Its protein is CASSSLAGRSYEQYF.

This clone was found once. The rearrangement joins TRBV19 to TRBJ1-4, with 8 bases lining up with TRBD1. The CDR3 covers 16 residues. The ends lost 3 bases at V and 6 bases at J; junction bases unmatched: 9. The germline V gene has CDR1 LNHDA and CDR2 SQIVND (reference sequence). Here the CDR3 DNA reads TGTGCCAGTAGTATCCTTCCAGGGGGCGAGGATGAAAAACTGTTTTTT. Amino acid sequence: CASSILPGGEDEKLFF.

This chain links TRBV4-2 with TRBJ1-1; D perhaps matches TRBD1 (5 bases). The germline CDR1 and CDR2 sequences are LGHNA and YNFKEQ. The CDR3 spans 15 residues. Deletions cut 1 base from V and 1 base from J, with 10 bases between. CDR3 amino acids: CASSQGFGQNTEAFF. Written as DNA, the CDR3 is TGTGCCAGCAGCCAAGGATTCGGACAGAACACTGAAGCTTTCTTT.

CDR3 bases: TGCGCCAGCAGTGAGGTCCGCGAGCAGTACTTC. As protein: CASSEVREQYF. V gene TRBV10-2 combines with J gene TRBJ2-7, with no clear D. The germline V and J ends were trimmed by 2 bases and 6 bases, with 5 bases remaining between them. The CDR3 runs to 11 residues. The germline CDR1 and CDR2 sequences are WSHSY and SAAADI.

The chain uses TRBV18 and TRBJ1-1; D is possibly TRBD1 (5 bases). CDR3 size: 14 residues. Trimming removed 1 base at V and 0 bases at J, with 6 bases between. The germline gives CDR1 KGHSH, CDR2 LQKENI. The CDR3 coding sequence is TGTGCCAGCTCACCACAGGGGCTGAACACTGAAGCTTTCTTT. Protein product: CASSPQGLNTEAFF.

V and J are TRBV6-1 and TRBJ1-6, with D perhaps matching TRBD1 (6 bases). Germline assignment: CDR1 MNHNS and CDR2 SASEGT. The CDR3 sequence is 12 residues long. Trimming cost V 6 bases and J 13 bases, with 13 bases left between them. CDR3 amino acids: CASRRSGVPLHF. In DNA, the CDR3 is TGTGCCAGCAGGAGGTCAGGGGTCCCCCTCCACTTT.

The CDR3 region has the DNA TGCGCCAGCAGCTCCGGACAGGGGGCTGATGGCTACACCTTC. This gives the protein CASSSGQGADGYTF. The rearrangement links TRBV5-1 to TRBJ1-2, with TRBD1 matching 11 bases. CDR3 size: 14 residues. With 3 bases clipped from V and 6 bases from J, the junction kept 4 bases outside the gene matches. The germline V gene encodes CDR1 SGHRS and CDR2 YFSETQ.

This clone came up a few times. This CDR3 reads CASSLVGRYEQYF. Written as DNA, the CDR3 is TGTGCCAGCAGTTTAGTGGGGAGGTACGAGCAGTACTTC. The chain links TRBV28 to TRBJ2-7; the D gene is possibly TRBD2 (6 bases). Germline CDR1 and CDR2: MDHEN and SYDVKM. V lost 2 bases and J lost 4, with 9 bases in between. The CDR3 extends over 13 amino acids.

This clone has more than one count but fewer than ten. The chain combines TRBV7-9 with TRBJ2-1; 7 positions match TRBD2. Germline loops: CDR1 SEHNR, CDR2 FQNEAQ (reference sequence). Trimming at V came to 1 base and at J to 15 bases, leaving 12 bases not matched to a gene. The CDR3 has 14 residues. The CDR3 DNA sequence: TGTGCCAGCAGCTTAGTGTTCCGGCAGGCGGGAGTGTTCTTC. Its protein is CASSLVFRQAGVFF.